This T cell receptor beta chain was obtained from a study of technical replicates of blood from a few donors. Assay: immunoSEQ multiplex PCR; the TCRdb copy retains only in-frame clones and omits some. The sample shows 55,000 to 75,000 clones, about 95% of them seen only once. The germline V gene encodes CDR1 MGHRA and CDR2 YSYEKL. V gave up 0 bases and J gave up 9 bases; unmatched junction bases: 6. This CDR3 comprises 15 residues. This TCR was sampled from a human donor in good health. Some clones in this sample may be carry-over from other donors' samples. Sequenced: PBMCs. The V and J genes are TRBV4-1 and TRBJ2-2; 8 bases align to TRBD1. DNA for the CDR3: TGCGCCAGCAGCCAAGATGTCGGACAGGGTTGGGAGCTGTTTTTT. This encodes CASSQDVGQGWELFF.